These 17 T cell receptor beta chains came from one sample sequenced in a study of response to subunit inactivated influenza vaccine. Using its own MiXCR run on the RT-PCR reads, TCRdb lists one record per CDR3 protein. The table includes roughly 630,000 distinct CDR3 sequences, around 13% detected once. The material was PBMCs from blood, obtained around 15 days before vaccination. All receptors come from a man aged 50 to 59 who received an inactivated influenza vaccine.

This clonotype was picked up many times. Sequence at one end of the junction differs from germline and may be a read error. V and J are TRBV7-9 and TRBJ1-5; D is ambiguous. The germline CDR1 and CDR2 sequences are SEHNR and FQNEAQ (reference sequence). The CDR3 consists of 12 residues. CDR3 nucleotides: TGTGCCAGCAGTTTAGTAGGCCAGCCCCAGCATTTT. Amino acids: CASSLVGQPQHF.

This clonotype has more than one count but fewer than ten. The chain couples TRBV5-1 to TRBJ2-7, with D perhaps matching TRBD2 (5 bases). CDR3 length: 14 amino acids. V was shortened by 4 bases and J by 5 bases, with 16 bases between the two germline ends. The V gene's germline CDR1 is SGHRS and CDR2 YFSETQ. CDR3 nucleotide sequence: TGCGCCAGCAGCCCGGGGAGTAATGGCCACGAGCAGTACTTC. This codes for CASSPGSNGHEQYF.

The chain employs TRBV27 and TRBJ1-5, with 7 bases fitting TRBD1. Germline values: CDR1 MNHEY, CDR2 SMNVEV (reference sequence). The CDR3 length is 17 residues. V lost 1 base, J lost 3 bases, and 9 bases stayed unmatched. The CDR3 protein is CASSLLGTEGTNQPQHF. CDR3 coding DNA: TGTGCCAGCAGTTTATTGGGGACAGAAGGGACCAATCAGCCCCAGCATTTT.

This clonotype was detected many times. The rearrangement uses TRBV11-2 and TRBJ1-1, with 8 bases identical to TRBD1. The germline V gene encodes CDR1 SGHAT and CDR2 FQNNGV. CDR3 length equals 18 residues. Unmatched junction bases numbered 17, after V lost 5 bases and J lost 3 bases. CDR3 loop: CASSLQRQGTGGHTEAFF. The CDR3 nucleotides read TGTGCCAGCAGCCTACAAAGACAGGGAACAGGGGGACACACTGAAGCTTTCTTT.

This clonotype was counted between two and nine times. The chain carries TRBV5-1 and TRBJ1-1; 10 bases match TRBD1. This CDR3 is built from 16 residues. V trimming: 4 bases; J trimming: 4 bases; junction bases outside the gene matches: 10. Germline V gene data show CDR1 as SGHRS and CDR2 as YFSETQ. The CDR3 protein is CASSAGTGVPGTEAFF. The CDR3, as DNA: TGCGCCAGCAGCGCCGGGACAGGGGTGCCGGGCACTGAAGCTTTCTTT. The full variable domain, completed using reference TRBV5-1 and TRBJ1-1, is KAGVTQTPRYLIKTRGQQVTLSCSPISGHRSVSWYQQTPGQGLQFLFEYFSETQRNKGNFPGRFSGRQFSNSRSEMNVSTLELGDSALYLCASSAGTGVPGTEAFFGQGTRLTVV.

The CDR3 DNA sequence: TGTGCCAGCAGCCAAGAAGCGGAGAGGGCCAATGAGCAGTTCTTC. It specifies CASSQEAERANEQFF. This sequence joins TRBV4-2 and TRBJ2-1, with a weak D call TRBD2 (5 bases). Germline V CDR1 and CDR2: LGHNA, YNFKEQ. Trimming shortened V by 0 bases and J by 6 bases, and 12 bases separated the two germline ends. This CDR3 contains 15 residues.

Ten or more counts support this clonotype. The V call is TRBV5-1, the J call TRBJ2-4; TRBD1 might be the D (6 bases). The germline V gene has CDR1 SGHRS and CDR2 YFSETQ. The CDR3 totals 17 residues. V lost 4 bases, J lost 2 bases, and 19 bases lay in between. The CDR3 nucleotides are TGCGCCAGCAGCACCGGACAGTCACGGTCTACCAAAAACATTCAGTACTTC. This gives the protein CASSTGQSRSTKNIQYF.

V gene TRBV7-2 combines with J gene TRBJ1-1; D is ambiguous. Germline-derived CDR1 and CDR2 are SGHTA and FQGNSA. This CDR3 is 15 amino acids long. V was clipped by 5 bases and J by 4 bases, with 17 bases between them. The CDR3 protein is CASSPPLAGVTEAFF. CDR3 DNA: TGTGCCAGCAGCCCGCCCCTAGCAGGTGTCACTGAAGCTTTCTTT.

This clonotype was detected only a few times. The chain recombines TRBV3-1 with TRBJ2-3; 10 nucleotides match TRBD2. V lost 4 bases to trimming and J lost 8 bases; unmatched junction nucleotides: 12. The CDR3 spans 16 residues. CDR1 is LGHDT and CDR2 is YNNKEL in the germline V gene (reference sequence). CDR3 nucleotide sequence: TGTGCCAGCAGCCCACTAGCGGGGACGGCTATCGGTACGCAGTATTTT. It is translated as CASSPLAGTAIGTQYF.

In this sample, this clonotype turned up many times. The V and J genes are TRBV20-1 and TRBJ1-5; possible D gene TRBD1, 6 bases. This CDR3 is built from 13 residues. Trimming shortened V by 6 bases and J by 1 base, and 10 bases separated the two germline ends. The germline V gene encodes CDR1 DFQATT and CDR2 SNEGSKA (reference sequence). This chain's CDR3 is CSANRDSNQPQHF. DNA for the CDR3: TGCAGTGCCAACAGGGACAGCAATCAGCCCCAGCATTTT.

This rearrangement joins TRBV12-3 or TRBV12-4 to TRBJ2-5, with 10 bases aligning to TRBD2. V was pared by 4 bases and J by 5 bases, with 4 bases of the junction left unmatched. This CDR3 contains 14 residues. DNA of the CDR3: TGTGCCAGCAGTTCACTAGCGGGGTCGGAGACCCAGTACTTC. It encodes CASSSLAGSETQYF.

Only a few counts were recorded for this clonotype. The chain links TRBV9 to TRBJ2-3, with 8 positions matching TRBD2. From germline, CDR1 is SGDLS and CDR2 YYNGEE. J lost 5 bases, V lost 4 bases, and 6 bases had no gene match. The CDR3 runs 14 residues. The CDR3 loop reads CASSTGLGRDTQYF. The CDR3 bases are TGTGCCAGCAGCACGGGACTAGGAAGAGATACGCAGTATTTT.

This clonotype was picked up a small number of times. The CDR3 DNA reads as TGTGCCAGCAGCTTAACTAGCGGGGGAGCCGGCACAGATACGCAGTATTTT. Protein product: CASSLTSGGAGTDTQYF. The chain couples TRBV5-6 to TRBJ2-3, with 11 bases lining up with TRBD2. Trimming took 2 bases from V and 1 from J; bases not matched to a gene: 6. The CDR3 loop spans 17 amino acids. Germline V gene sequence: CDR1 SGHDT, CDR2 YYEEEE.

The V and J genes are TRBV6-5 and TRBJ2-7; no clear D. Per germline, CDR1 MNHEY and CDR2 SVGAGI. The ends were cut back, 0 bases at V and 3 bases at J, with 9 bases in the middle. The CDR3 consists of 14 residues. CDR3 in amino acids: CASSYSITDYEQYF. For the CDR3, the DNA is TGTGCCAGCAGTTACTCGATCACGGACTACGAGCAGTACTTC.

This clonotype has more than one count but fewer than ten. The CDR3 is CASSQNPVVSSYEQYF. The CDR3 coding sequence is TGCGCCAGCAGCCAAAACCCAGTCGTCAGCTCCTACGAGCAGTACTTC. This chain joins TRBV4-1 and TRBJ2-7; D is ambiguous. This CDR3 contains 16 residues. The V and J ends lost 2 bases and 0 bases respectively, with 14 bases between them. Germline V CDR1 and CDR2: MGHRA, YSYEKL.

The sample holds many counts of this clonotype. The gene calls are TRBV9 and TRBJ2-3, with TRBD1 matching 8 bases. The CDR3 extends over 15 amino acids. The junction had 3 bases not matched to a gene; V was cut back by 2 bases and J by 1 base. The germline CDR1 and CDR2 sequences are SGDLS and YYNGEE. The CDR3 nucleotides read TGTGCCAGCAGCGTCGACAGGGGAGGCACAGATACGCAGTATTTT. Its protein product is CASSVDRGGTDTQYF.

This clonotype showed up just a few times. V and J are TRBV28 and TRBJ2-2; 8 positions match TRBD1. Germline V gives CDR1 MDHEN, CDR2 SYDVKM. Losses at the gene ends were 7 bases for V and 5 bases for J; bases not matched to a gene: 15. The CDR3 covers 17 residues. This CDR3 reads CASKAPSGTGWTGELFF. The CDR3, as DNA: TGTGCCAGCAAGGCCCCCTCCGGGACAGGATGGACCGGGGAGCTGTTTTTT.